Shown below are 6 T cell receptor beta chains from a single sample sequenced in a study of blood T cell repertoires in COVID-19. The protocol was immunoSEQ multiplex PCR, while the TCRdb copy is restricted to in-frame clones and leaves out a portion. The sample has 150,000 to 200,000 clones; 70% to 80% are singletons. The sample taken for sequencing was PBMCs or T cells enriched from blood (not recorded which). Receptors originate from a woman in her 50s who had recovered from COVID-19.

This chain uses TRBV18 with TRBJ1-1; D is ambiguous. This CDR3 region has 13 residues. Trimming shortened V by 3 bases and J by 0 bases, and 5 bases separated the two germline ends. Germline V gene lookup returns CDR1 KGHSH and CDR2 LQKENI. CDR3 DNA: TGTGCCAGCTCACCTTATATGAACACTGAAGCTTTCTTT. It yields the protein CASSPYMNTEAFF.

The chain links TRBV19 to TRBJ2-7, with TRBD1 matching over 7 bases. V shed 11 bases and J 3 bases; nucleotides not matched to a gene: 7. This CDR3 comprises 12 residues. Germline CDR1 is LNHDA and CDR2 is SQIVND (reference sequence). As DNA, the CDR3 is TGTGCCTCGACAGGGACGGACTACGAGCAGTACTTC. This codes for CASTGTDYEQYF.

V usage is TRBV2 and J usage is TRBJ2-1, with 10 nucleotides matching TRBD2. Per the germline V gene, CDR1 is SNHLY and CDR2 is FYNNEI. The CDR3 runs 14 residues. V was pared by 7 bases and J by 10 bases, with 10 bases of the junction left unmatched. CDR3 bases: TGTGCCAGCATGGGAGCGGGAGGGCCCGGGGAGCAGTTCTTC. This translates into CASMGAGGPGEQFF.

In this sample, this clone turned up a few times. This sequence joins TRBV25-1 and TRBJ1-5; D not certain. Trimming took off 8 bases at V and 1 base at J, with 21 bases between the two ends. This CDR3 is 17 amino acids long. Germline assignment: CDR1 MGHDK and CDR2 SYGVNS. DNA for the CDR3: TGTGCCAGCTCCGACCGGGCGGAGGAGGGAAGCAATCAGCCCCAGCATTTT. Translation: CASSDRAEEGSNQPQHF.

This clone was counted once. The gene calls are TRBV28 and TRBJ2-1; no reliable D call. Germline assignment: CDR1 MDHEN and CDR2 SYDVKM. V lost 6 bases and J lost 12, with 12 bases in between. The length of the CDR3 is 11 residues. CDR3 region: CASSSRPGQFF. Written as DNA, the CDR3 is TGTGCCAGCAGCTCCCGGCCAGGGCAGTTCTTC.

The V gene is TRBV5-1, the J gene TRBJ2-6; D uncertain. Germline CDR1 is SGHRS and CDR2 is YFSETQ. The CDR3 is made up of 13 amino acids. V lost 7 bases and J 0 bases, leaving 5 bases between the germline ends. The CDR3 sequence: CASAGSGANVLTF. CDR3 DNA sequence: TGCGCCAGCGCAGGCTCTGGGGCCAACGTCCTGACTTTC.